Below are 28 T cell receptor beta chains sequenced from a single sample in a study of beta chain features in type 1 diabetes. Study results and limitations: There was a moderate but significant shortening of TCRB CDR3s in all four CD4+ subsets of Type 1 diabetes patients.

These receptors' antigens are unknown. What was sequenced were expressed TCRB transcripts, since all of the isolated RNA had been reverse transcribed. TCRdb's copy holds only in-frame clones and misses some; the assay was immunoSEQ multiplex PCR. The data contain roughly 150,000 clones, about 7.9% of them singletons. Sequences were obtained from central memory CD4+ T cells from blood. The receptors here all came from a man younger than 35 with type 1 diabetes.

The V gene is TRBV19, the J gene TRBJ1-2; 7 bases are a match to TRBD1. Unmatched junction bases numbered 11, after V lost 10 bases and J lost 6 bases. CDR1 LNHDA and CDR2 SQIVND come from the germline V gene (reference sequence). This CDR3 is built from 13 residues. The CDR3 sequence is CATLRQGQDGYTF. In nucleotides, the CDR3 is TGTGCCACGCTACGACAGGGTCAGGATGGCTACACCTTC.

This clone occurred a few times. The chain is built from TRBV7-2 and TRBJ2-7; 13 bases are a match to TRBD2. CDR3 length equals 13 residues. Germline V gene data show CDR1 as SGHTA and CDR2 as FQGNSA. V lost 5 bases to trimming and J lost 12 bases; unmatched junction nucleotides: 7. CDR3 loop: CASSPRTSGRTYF. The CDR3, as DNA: TGTGCCAGCAGCCCTAGGACTAGCGGGAGAACGTACTTC.

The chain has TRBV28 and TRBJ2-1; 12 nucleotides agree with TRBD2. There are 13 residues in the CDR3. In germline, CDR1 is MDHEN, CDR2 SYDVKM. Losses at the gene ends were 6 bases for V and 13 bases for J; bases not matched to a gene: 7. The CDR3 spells CASRGILAGGQFF. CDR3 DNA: TGTGCCAGCAGGGGCATACTAGCGGGAGGTCAGTTCTTC.

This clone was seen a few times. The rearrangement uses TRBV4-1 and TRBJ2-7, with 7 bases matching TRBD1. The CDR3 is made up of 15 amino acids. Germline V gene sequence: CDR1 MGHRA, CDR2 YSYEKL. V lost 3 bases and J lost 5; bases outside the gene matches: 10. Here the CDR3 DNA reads TGCGCCAGCAGCCAGAGCTCGACAGGGTACGACGAGCAGTACTTC. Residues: CASSQSSTGYDEQYF.

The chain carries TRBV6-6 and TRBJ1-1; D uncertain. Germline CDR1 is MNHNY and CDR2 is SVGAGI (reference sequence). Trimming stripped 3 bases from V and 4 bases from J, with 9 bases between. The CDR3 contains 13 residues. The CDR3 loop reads CASSYERGTEAFF. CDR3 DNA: TGTGCCAGCAGTTATGAACGGGGCACTGAAGCTTTCTTT.

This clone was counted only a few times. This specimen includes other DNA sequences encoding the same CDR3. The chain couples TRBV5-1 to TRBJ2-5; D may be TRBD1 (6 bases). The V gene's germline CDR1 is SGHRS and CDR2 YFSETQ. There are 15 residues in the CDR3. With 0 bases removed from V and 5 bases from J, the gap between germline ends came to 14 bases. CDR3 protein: CASSLGAGDGETQYF. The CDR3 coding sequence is TGCGCCAGCAGCTTGGGTGCAGGGGACGGGGAGACCCAGTACTTC.

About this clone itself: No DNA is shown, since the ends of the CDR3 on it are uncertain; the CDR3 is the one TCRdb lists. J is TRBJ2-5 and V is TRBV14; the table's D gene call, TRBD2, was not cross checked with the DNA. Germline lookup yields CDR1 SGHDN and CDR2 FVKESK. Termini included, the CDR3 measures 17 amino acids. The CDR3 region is CASSQLAGGYFGETQYF.

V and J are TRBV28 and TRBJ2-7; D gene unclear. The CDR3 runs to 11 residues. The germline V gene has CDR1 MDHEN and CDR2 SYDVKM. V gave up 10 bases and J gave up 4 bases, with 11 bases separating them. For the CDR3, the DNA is TGTGCCACCCTAGTTGAATACGAGCAGTACTTC. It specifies CATLVEYEQYF.

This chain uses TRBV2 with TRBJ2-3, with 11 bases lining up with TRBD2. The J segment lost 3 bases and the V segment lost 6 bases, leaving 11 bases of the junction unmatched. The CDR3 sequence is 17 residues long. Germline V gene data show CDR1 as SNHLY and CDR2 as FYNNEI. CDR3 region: CASRRTSGRSWTDTQYF. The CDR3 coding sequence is TGTGCCAGCAGGAGAACTAGCGGGAGATCGTGGACAGATACGCAGTATTTT.

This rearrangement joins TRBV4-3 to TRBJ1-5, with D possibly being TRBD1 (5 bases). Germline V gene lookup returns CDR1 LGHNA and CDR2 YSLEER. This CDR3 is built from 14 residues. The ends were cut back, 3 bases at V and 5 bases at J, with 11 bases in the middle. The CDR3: CASSQFLGDQPQHF. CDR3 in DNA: TGCGCCAGCAGCCAGTTTTTAGGGGATCAGCCCCAGCATTTT.

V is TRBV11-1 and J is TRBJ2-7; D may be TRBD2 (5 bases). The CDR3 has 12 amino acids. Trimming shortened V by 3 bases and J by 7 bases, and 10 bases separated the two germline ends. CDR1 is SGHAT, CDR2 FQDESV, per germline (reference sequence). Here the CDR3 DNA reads TGTGCCAGCAGCTTTGGCACGGGGGAGCAGTACTTC. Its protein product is CASSFGTGEQYF. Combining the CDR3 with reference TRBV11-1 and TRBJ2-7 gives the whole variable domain EAEVAQSPRYKITEKSQAVAFWCDPISGHATLYWYRQILGQGPELLVQFQDESVVDDSQLPKDRFSAERLKGVDSTLKIQPAELGDSAMYLCASSFGTGEQYFGPGTRLTVT.

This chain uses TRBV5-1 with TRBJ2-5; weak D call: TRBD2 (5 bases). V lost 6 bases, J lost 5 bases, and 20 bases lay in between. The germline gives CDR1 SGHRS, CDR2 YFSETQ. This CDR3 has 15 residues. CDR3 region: CASNRVEGYGETQYF. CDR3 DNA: TGCGCCAGCAACCGTGTTGAGGGCTATGGGGAGACCCAGTACTTC.

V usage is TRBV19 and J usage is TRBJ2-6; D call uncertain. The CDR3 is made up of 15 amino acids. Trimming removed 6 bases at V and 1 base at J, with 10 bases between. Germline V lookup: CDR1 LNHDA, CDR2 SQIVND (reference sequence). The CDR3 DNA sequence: TGTGCCAGTAGCTATGAGCTTTCTGGGGCCAACGTCCTGACTTTC. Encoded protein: CASSYELSGANVLTF.

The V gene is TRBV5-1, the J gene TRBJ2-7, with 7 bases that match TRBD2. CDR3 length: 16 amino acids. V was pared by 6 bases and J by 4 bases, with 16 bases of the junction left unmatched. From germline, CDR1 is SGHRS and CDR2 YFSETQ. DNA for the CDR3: TGCGCCAGCAAACCGACAACGGGGGGTCGCGTTTACGAGCAGTACTTC. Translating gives CASKPTTGGRVYEQYF.

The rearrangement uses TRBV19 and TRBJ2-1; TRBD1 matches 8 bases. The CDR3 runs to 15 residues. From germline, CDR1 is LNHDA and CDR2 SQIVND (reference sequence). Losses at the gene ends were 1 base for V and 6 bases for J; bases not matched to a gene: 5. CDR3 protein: CASSIASTGVNEQFF. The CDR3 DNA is TGTGCCAGTAGTATAGCCTCGACAGGGGTCAATGAGCAGTTCTTC.

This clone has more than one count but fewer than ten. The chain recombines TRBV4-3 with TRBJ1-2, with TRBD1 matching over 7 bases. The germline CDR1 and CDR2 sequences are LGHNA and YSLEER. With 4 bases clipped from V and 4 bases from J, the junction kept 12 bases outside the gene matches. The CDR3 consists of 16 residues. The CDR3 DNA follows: TGCGCCAGCAGCCCCGTCGGGGGAGACAGGGCCTATGGCTACACCTTC. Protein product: CASSPVGGDRAYGYTF.

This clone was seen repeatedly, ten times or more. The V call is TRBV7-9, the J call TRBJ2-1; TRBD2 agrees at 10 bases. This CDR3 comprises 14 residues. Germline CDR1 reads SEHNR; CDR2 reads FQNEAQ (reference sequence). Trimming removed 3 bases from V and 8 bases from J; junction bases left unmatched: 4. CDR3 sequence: CASSLSGTSDEQFF. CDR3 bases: TGTGCCAGCAGCTTGTCCGGGACTAGCGATGAGCAGTTCTTC.

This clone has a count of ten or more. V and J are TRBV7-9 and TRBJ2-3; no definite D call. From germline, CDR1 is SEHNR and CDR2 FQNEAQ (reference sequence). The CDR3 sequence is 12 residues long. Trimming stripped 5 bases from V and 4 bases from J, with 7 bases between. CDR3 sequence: CASSPQSDTQYF. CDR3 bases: TGTGCCAGCAGCCCTCAGTCAGATACGCAGTATTTT.

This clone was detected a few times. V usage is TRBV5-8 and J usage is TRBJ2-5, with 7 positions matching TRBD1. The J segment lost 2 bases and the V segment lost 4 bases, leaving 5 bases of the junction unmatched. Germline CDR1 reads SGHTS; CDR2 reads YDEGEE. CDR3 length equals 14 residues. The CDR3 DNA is TGTGCCAGCAGCCCCGGACAGGCGCAAGAGACCCAGTACTTC. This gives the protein CASSPGQAQETQYF.

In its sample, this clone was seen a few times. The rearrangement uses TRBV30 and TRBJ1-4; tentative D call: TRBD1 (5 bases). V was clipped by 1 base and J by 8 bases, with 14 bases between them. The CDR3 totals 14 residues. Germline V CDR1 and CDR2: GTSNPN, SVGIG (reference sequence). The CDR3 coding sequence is TGTGCCTGGAGTGAAAGCAGGGCTGGAGAAAAACTGTTTTTT. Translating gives CAWSESRAGEKLFF.

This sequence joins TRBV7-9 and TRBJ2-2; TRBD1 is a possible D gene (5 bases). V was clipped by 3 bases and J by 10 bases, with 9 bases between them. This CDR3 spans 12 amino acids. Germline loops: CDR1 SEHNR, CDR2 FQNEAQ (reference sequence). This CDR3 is CASSLGQKELFF. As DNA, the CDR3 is TGTGCCAGCAGCTTGGGGCAGAAGGAGCTGTTTTTT.

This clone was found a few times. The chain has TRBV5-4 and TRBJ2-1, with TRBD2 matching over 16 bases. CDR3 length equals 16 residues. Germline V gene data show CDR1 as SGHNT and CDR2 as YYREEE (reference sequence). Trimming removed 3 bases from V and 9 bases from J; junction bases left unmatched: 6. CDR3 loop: CASSYPGLAGGSEQFF. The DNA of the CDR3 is TGTGCCAGCAGCTACCCGGGACTAGCGGGGGGGAGTGAGCAGTTCTTC.

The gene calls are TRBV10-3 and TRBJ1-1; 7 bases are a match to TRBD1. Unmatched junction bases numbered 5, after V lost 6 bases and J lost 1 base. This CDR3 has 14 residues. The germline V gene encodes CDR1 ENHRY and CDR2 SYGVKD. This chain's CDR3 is CAIRADRENTEAFF. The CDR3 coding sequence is TGTGCCATCAGGGCTGACAGGGAGAACACTGAAGCTTTCTTT.

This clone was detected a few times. Written as DNA, the CDR3 is TGTGCCAGCAGCCGGCAGCAAGGGGTCTCCTACAATGAGCAGTTCTTC. Amino acid sequence: CASSRQQGVSYNEQFF. This sequence joins TRBV5-5 and TRBJ2-1; weak D call: TRBD1 (5 bases). The V end lost 4 bases, the J end lost 0 bases, and 14 bases lay between the germline ends. Germline V CDR1 and CDR2: SGHKS, YYEKEE (reference sequence). The CDR3 has 16 amino acids.

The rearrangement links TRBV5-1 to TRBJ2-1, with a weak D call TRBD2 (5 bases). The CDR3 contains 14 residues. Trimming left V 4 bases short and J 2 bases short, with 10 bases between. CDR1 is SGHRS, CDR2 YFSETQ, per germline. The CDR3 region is CASSRSGTYNEQFF. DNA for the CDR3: TGCGCCAGCAGCCGGAGCGGTACCTACAATGAGCAGTTCTTC.

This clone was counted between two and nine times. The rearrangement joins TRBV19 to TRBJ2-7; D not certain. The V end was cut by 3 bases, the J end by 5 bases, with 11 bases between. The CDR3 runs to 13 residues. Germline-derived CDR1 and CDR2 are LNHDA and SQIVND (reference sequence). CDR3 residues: CASSIPPSDEQYF. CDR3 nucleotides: TGTGCCAGTAGTATCCCCCCTTCGGACGAGCAGTACTTC.

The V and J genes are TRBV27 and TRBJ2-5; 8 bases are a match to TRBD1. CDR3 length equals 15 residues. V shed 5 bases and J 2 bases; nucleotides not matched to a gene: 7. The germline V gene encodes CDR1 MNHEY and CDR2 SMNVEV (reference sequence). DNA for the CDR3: TGTGCCAGCAGTCCCGGACAGGGTCAACAAGAGACCCAGTACTTC. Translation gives CASSPGQGQQETQYF.

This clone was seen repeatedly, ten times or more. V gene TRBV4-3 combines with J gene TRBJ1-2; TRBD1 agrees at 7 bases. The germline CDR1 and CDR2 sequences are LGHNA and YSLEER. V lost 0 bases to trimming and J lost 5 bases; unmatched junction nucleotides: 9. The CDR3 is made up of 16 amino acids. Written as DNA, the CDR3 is TGCGCCAGCAGCCAAGAAACGAGGGGGCGCGGGTATGGCTACACCTTC. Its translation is CASSQETRGRGYGYTF.